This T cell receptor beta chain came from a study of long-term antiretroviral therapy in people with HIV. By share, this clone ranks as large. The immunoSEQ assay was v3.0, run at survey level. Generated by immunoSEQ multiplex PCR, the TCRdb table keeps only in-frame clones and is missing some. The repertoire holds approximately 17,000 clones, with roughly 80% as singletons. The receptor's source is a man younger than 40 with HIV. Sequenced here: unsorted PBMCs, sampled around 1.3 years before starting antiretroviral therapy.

CDR3 nucleotides: TGTGCCAGCAGTTACTCAGGAAACCTCTACGAGCAGTACTTC. This sequence encodes CASSYSGNLYEQYF. The genes are TRBV6-5 and TRBJ2-7; D not certain. The CDR3 is 14 amino acids. Germline loops: CDR1 MNHEY, CDR2 SVGAGI. Trimming pared 0 bases from V and 3 bases from J, leaving 9 bases between.